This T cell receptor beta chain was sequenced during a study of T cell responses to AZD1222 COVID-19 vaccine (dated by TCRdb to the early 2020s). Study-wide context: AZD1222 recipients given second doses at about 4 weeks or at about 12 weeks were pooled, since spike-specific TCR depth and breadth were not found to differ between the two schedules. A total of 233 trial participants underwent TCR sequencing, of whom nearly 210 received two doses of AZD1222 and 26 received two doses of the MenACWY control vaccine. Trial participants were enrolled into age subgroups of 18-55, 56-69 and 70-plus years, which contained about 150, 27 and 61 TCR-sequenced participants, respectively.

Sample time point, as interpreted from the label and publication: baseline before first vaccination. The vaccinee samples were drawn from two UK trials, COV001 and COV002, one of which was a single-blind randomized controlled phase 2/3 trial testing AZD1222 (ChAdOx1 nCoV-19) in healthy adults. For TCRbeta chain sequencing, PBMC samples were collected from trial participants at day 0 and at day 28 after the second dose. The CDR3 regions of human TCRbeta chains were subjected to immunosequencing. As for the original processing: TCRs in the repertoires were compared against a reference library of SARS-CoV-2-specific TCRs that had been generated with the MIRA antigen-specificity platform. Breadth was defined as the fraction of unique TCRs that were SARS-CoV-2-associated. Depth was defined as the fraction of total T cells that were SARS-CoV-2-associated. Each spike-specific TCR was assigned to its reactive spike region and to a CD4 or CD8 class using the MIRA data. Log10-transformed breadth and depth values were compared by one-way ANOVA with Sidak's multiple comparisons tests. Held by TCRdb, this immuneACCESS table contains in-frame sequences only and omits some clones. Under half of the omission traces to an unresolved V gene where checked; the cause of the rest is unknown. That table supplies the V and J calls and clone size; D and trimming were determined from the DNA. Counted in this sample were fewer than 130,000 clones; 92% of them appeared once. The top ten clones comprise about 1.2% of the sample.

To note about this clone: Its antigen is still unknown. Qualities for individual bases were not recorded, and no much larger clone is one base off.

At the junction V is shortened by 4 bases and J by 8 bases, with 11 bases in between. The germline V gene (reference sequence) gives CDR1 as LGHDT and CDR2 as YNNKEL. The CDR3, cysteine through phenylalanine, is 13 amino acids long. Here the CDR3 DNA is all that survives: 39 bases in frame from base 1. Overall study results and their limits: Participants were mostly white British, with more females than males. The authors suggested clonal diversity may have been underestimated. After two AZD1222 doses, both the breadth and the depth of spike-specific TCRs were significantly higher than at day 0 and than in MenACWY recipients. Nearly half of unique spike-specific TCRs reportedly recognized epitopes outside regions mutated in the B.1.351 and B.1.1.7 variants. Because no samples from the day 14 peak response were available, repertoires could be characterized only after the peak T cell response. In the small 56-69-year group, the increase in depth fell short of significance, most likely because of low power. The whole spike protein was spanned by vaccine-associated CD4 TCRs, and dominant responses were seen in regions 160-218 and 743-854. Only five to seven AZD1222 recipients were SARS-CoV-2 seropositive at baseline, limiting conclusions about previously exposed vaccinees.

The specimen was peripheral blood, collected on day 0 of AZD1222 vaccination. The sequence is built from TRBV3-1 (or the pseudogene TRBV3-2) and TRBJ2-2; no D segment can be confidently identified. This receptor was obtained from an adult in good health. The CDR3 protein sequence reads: CASSLDPLGELFF. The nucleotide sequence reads TGTGCCAGCAGCCTTGACCCACTGGGGGAGCTGTTTTTT.